This T cell receptor beta chain was captured in a study of shared clonotypes between healthy human individuals. Study in general: Each donor had three CD4 naive, three CD4 memory, two CD8 naive and one CD8 memory plate.

Notes on the study in general: Sampling included only blood; tissue repertoires likely differ. Estimated richness values were generally larger in naive subsets than in memory subsets.

The ends were cut back, 5 bases at V and 2 bases at J, with 10 bases in the middle. Germline-derived CDR1 and CDR2 are LNHNV and YYDKDF (reference sequence). This CDR3 is 14 amino acids long. Genomic DNA from each subset was divided evenly over several immunoSEQ plates. Data came from immunoSEQ multiplex PCR; TCRdb stores just in-frame clones and leaves some out. The sample includes some 2.4 million clones, roughly 93% of them seen just once. For this clone: The antigen remains undetermined.

The rearrangement links TRBV15 to TRBJ1-3, with D tentatively TRBD1 (5 bases). The specimen sequenced was naive CD4+ T cells from PBMCs. Regarding subset: CD45RA+ positively selected. This receptor was taken from a man younger than 35 in good health. Some clones in this sample may be carry-over from other donors' samples. Written as DNA, the CDR3 is TGTGCCACCAGCGCCAGGGTCCCTGGAAACACCATATATTTT. Amino acids: CATSARVPGNTIYF.